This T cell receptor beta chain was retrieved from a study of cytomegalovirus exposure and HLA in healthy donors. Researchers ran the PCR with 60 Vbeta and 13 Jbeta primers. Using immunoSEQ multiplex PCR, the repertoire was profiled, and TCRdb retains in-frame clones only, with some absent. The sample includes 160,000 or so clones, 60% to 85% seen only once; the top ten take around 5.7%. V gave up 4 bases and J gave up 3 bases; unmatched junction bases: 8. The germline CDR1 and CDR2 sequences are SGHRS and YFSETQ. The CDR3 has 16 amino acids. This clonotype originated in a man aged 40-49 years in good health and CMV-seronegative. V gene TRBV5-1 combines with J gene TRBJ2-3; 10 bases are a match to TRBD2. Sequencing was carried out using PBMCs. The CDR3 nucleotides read TGCGCCAGCAGCGGGACAGCGGGAGGGTTGACAGATACGCAGTATTTT. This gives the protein CASSGTAGGLTDTQYF.